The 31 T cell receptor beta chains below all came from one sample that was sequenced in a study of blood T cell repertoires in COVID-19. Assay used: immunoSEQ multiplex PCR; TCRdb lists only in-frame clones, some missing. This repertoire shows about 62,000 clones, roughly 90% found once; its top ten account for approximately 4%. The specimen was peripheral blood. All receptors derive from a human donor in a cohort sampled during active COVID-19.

CDR3 sequence (DNA): TGTGCCAGCAGTTACAGGGGGCTTGCCAAAAACATTCAGTACTTC. Translated: CASSYRGLAKNIQYF. The chain recombines TRBV28 with TRBJ2-4; 9 positions match TRBD1. The CDR3 totals 15 residues. Germline assignment: CDR1 MDHEN and CDR2 SYDVKM. The junction had 2 bases not matched to a gene; V was cut back by 4 bases and J by 1 base.

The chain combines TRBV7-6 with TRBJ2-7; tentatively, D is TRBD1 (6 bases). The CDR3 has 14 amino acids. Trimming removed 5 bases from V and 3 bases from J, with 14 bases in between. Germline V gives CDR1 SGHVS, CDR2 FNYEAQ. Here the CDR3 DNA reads TGTGCCAGCAGCCCCCAGTACAGGGTCTACGAGCAGTACTTC. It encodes CASSPQYRVYEQYF.

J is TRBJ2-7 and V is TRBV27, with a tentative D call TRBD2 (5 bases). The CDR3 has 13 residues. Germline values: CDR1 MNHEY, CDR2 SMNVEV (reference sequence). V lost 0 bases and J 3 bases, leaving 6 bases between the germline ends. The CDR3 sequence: CASSLSGSYEQYF. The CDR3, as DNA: TGTGCCAGCAGTTTATCAGGGAGCTACGAGCAGTACTTC.

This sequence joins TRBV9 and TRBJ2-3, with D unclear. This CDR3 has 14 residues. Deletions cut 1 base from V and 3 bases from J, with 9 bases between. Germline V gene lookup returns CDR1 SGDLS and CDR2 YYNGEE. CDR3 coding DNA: TGTGCCAGCAGCGTAAGACCTAGGACAGATACGCAGTATTTT. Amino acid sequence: CASSVRPRTDTQYF.

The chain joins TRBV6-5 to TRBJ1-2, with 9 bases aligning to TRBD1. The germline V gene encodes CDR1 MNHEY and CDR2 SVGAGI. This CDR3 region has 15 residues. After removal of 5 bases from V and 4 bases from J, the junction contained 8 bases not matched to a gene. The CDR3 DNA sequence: TGTGCCAGCAGTCGGGGACAGGGTTTCTCCTATGGCTACACCTTC. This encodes CASSRGQGFSYGYTF.

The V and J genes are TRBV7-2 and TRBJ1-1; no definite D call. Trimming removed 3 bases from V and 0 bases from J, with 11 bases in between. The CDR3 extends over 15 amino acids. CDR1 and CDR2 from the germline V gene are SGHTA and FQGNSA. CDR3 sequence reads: CASSFSLTLNTEAFF. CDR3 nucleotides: TGTGCCAGCAGCTTTTCCCTGACATTGAACACTGAAGCTTTCTTT.

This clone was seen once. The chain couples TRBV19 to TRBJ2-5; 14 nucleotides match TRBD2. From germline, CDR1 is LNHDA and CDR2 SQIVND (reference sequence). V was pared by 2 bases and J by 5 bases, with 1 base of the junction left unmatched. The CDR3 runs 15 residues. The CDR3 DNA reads TGTGCCAGTAGTATACGACTAGCGGGGGGGGAGACCCAGTACTTC. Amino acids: CASSIRLAGGETQYF.

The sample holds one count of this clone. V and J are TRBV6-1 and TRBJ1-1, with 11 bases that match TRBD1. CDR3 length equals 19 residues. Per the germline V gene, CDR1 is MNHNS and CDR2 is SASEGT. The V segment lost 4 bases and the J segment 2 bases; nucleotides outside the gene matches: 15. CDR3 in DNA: TGTGCCAGCAGTGGGGGGGAGGGACAGGGGGTCTCATTTAACACTGAAGCTTTCTTT. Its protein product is CASSGGEGQGVSFNTEAFF.

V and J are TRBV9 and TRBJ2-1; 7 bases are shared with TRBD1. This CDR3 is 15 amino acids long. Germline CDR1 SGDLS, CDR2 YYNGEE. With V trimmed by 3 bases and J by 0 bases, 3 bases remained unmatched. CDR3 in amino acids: CASSEQGSSYNEQFF. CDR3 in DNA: TGTGCCAGCAGCGAACAGGGGAGCTCCTACAATGAGCAGTTCTTC. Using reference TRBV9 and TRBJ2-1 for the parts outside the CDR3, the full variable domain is DSGVTQTPKHLITATGQRVTLRCSPRSGDLSVYWYQQSLDQGLQFLIQYYNGEERAKGNILERFSAQQFPDLHSELNLSSLELGDSALYFCASSEQGSSYNEQFFGPGTRLTVL.

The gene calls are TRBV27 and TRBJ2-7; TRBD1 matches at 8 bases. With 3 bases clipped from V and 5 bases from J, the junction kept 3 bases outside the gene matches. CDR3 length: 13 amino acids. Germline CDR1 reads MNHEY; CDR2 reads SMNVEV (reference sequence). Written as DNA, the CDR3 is TGTGCCAGCAGTTTTTGGACAGGGAACGAGCAGTACTTC. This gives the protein CASSFWTGNEQYF.

CDR3 sequence: CASSLYREPPGTEAFF. The CDR3 DNA sequence: TGTGCCAGCAGTCTTTACCGGGAACCGCCTGGCACTGAAGCTTTCTTT. The chain uses TRBV28 and TRBJ1-1; D unclear. Germline loops: CDR1 MDHEN, CDR2 SYDVKM. V was pared by 5 bases and J by 4 bases, with 20 bases between. This CDR3 has 16 amino acids.

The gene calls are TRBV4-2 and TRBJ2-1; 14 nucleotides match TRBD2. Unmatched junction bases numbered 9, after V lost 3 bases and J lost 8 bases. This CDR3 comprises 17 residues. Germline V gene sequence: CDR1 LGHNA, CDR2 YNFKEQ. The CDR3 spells CASSQGHGTSGSDEQFF. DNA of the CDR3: TGTGCCAGCAGCCAGGGGCACGGGACTAGCGGGAGCGATGAGCAGTTCTTC.

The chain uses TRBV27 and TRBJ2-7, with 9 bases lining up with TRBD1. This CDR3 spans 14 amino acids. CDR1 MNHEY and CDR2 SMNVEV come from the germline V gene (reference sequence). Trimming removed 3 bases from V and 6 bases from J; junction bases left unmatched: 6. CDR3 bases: TGTGCCAGCAGTTTCGGGGACAGGGTCTTCGAGCAGTACTTC. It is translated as CASSFGDRVFEQYF.

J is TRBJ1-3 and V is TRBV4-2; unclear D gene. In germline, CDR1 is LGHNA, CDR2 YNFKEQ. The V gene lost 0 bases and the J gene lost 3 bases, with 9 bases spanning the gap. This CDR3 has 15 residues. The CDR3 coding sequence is TGTGCCAGCAGCCAAGACGGTGCAAGTGGAAACACCATATATTTT. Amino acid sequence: CASSQDGASGNTIYF.

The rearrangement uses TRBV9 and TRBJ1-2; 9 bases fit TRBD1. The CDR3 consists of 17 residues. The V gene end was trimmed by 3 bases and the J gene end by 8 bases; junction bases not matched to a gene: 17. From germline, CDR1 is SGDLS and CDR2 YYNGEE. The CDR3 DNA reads TGTGCCAGCAGCGACGCGGGACAGGGTGTCATGTCCTTAGGCTACACCTTC. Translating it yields CASSDAGQGVMSLGYTF. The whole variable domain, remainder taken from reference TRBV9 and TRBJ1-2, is DSGVTQTPKHLITATGQRVTLRCSPRSGDLSVYWYQQSLDQGLQFLIQYYNGEERAKGNILERFSAQQFPDLHSELNLSSLELGDSALYFCASSDAGQGVMSLGYTFGSGTRLTVV.

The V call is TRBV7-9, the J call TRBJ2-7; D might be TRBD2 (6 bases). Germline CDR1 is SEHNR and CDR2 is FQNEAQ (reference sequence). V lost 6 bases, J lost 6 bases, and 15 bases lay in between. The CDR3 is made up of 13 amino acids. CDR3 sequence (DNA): TGTGCCAGCAGACAAACCGGGACTCCCGAGCAGTACTTC. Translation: CASRQTGTPEQYF.

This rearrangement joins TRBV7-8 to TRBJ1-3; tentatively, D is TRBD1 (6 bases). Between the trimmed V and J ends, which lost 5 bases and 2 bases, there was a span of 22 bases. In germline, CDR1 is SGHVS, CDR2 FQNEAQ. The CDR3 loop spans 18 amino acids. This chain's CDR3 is CASSPPYLMDSPGNTIYF. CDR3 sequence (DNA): TGTGCCAGCAGCCCCCCCTACTTAATGGACAGCCCTGGAAACACCATATATTTT.

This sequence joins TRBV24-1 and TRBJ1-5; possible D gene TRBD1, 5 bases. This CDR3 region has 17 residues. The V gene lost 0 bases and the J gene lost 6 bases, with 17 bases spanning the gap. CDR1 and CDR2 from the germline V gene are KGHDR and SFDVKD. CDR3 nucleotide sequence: TGTGCCACCAGTGATTTGATAACAGGAAGGTTGGCTCAGCCCCAGCATTTT. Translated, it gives CATSDLITGRLAQPQHF.

CDR3 coding DNA: TGTGCCAGCAGTGAAGCGCTGTTCCACTTCTATGGCTACACCTTC. It translates to CASSEALFHFYGYTF. V gene TRBV2 combines with J gene TRBJ1-2, with D unclear. The CDR3 runs 15 residues. V lost 0 bases and J 4 bases, leaving 12 bases between the germline ends. The germline CDR1 and CDR2 sequences are SNHLY and FYNNEI.

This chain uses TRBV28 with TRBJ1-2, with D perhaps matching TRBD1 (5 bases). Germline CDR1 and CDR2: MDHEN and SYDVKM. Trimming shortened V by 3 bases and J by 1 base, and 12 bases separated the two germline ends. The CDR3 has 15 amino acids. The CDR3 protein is CASSLLPGYNYGYTF. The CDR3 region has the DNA TGTGCCAGCAGTTTGTTGCCAGGGTATAACTATGGCTACACCTTC.

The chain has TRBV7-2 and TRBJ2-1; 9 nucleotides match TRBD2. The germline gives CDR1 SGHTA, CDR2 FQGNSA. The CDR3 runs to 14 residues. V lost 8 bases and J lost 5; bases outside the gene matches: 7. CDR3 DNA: TGTGCCAGCGCTTTAGCGGGAGTTCACAATGAGCAGTTCTTC. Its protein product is CASALAGVHNEQFF.

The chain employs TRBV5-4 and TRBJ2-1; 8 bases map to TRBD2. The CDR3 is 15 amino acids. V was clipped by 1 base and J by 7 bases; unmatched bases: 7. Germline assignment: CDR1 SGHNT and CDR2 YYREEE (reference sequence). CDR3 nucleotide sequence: TGTGCCAGCAGCTTGAAGCGGGAGATCAGGAATGAGCAGTTCTTC. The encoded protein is CASSLKREIRNEQFF.

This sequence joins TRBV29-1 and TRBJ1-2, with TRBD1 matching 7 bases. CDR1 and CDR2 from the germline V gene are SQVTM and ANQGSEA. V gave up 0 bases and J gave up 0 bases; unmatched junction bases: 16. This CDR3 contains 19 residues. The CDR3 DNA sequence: TGCAGCGTTGAAGACATTCTCCGGGACAGAGAAGAAACTAACTATGGCTACACCTTC. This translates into CSVEDILRDREETNYGYTF.

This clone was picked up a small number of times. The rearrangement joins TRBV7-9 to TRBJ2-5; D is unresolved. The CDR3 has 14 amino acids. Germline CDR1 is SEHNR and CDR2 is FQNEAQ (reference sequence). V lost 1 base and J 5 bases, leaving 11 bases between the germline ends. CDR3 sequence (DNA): TGTGCCAGCAGCTTAGGATCACTCGGGGAGACCCAGTACTTC. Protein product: CASSLGSLGETQYF. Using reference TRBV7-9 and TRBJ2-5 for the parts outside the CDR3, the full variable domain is DTGVSQNPRHKITKRGQNVTFRCDPISEHNRLYWYRQTLGQGPEFLTYFQNEAQLEKSRLLSDRFSAERPKGSFSTLEIQRTEQGDSAMYLCASSLGSLGETQYFGPGTRLLVL.

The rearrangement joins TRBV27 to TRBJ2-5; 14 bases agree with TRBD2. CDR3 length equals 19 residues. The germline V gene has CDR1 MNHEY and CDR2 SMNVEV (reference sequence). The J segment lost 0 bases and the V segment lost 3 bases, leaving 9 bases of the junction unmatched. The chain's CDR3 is CASSLNPGLAGEYQETQYF. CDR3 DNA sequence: TGTGCCAGCAGTTTGAACCCGGGACTAGCGGGGGAGTACCAAGAGACCCAGTACTTC.

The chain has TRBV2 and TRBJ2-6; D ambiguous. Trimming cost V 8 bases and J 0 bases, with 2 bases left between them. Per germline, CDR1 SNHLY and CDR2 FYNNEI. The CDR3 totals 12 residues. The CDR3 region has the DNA TGTGCCAGCCGCTCTGGGGCCAACGTCCTGACTTTC. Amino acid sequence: CASRSGANVLTF.

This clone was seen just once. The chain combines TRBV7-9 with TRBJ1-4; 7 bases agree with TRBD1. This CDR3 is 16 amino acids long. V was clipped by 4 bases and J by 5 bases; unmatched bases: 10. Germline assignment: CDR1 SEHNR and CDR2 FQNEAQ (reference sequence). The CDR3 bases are TGTGCCAGCAGCTCCAGGTCCGGGACAGACAATGAAAAACTGTTTTTT. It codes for CASSSRSGTDNEKLFF.

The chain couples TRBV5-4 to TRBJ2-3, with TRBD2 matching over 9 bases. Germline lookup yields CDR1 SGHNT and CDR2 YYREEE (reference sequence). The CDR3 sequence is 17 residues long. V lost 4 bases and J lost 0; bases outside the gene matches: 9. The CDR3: CASSGKFSGSSTDTQYF. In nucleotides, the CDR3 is TGTGCCAGCAGCGGAAAATTTAGCGGGAGCAGCACAGATACGCAGTATTTT.

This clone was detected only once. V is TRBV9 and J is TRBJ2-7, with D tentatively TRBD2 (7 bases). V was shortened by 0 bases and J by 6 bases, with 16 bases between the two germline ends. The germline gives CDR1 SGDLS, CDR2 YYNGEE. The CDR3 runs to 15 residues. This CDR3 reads CASSVDGGRGSEQYF. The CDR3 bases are TGTGCCAGCAGCGTAGATGGAGGGAGGGGGTCCGAGCAGTACTTC. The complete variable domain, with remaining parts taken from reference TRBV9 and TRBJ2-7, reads DSGVTQTPKHLITATGQRVTLRCSPRSGDLSVYWYQQSLDQGLQFLIQYYNGEERAKGNILERFSAQQFPDLHSELNLSSLELGDSALYFCASSVDGGRGSEQYFGPGTRLTVT.

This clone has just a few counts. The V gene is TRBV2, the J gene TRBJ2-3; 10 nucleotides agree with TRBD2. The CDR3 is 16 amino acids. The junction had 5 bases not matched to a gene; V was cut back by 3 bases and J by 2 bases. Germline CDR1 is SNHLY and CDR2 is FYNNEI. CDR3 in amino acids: CASSDGTSGVTDTQYF. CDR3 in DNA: TGTGCCAGCAGTGACGGCACTAGCGGGGTCACAGATACGCAGTATTTT.

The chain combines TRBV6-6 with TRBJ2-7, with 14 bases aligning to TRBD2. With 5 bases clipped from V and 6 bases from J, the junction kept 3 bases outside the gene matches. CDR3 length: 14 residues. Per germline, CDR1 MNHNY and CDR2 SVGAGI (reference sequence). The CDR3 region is CASSRGTSGSEQYF. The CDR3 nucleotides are TGTGCCAGCAGTAGGGGGACTAGCGGGAGCGAGCAGTACTTC.